This passage covers 30 T cell receptor beta chains from one sample sequenced in a study of blood T cell repertoires in COVID-19. Sequencing was performed with immunoSEQ multiplex PCR; in TCRdb, only in-frame clones are kept and a portion is missing. The table shows 150,000 or so clones, with 88% occurring only once. Material for sequencing was peripheral blood. Receptor source: a man between 60 and 75 years old with acute or convalescent COVID-19.

This sequence joins TRBV3-1 (or the pseudogene TRBV3-2) and TRBJ2-5; D is unclear. Germline lookup yields CDR1 LGHDT and CDR2 YNNKEL (reference sequence). The V gene lost 3 bases and the J gene lost 1 base, with 9 bases spanning the gap. The CDR3 sequence is 14 residues long. In nucleotides, the CDR3 is TGTGCCAGCAGCCAGGCGGCACTCCAAGAGACCCAGTACTTC. Translation: CASSQAALQETQYF.

CDR3 amino acids: CASSLATSGGAHEQFF. The CDR3 DNA reads TGTGCCAGCAGCTTGGCGACTAGCGGGGGGGCCCATGAGCAGTTCTTC. This sequence joins TRBV7-9 and TRBJ2-1, with TRBD2 matching 14 bases. From germline, CDR1 is SEHNR and CDR2 FQNEAQ (reference sequence). This CDR3 contains 16 residues. V shed 3 bases, J shed 8 bases, and the junction held 6 bases outside the gene matches. The whole variable domain, filled in from reference TRBV7-9 and TRBJ2-1, reads DTGVSQNPRHKITKRGQNVTFRCDPISEHNRLYWYRQTLGQGPEFLTYFQNEAQLEKSRLLSDRFSAERPKGSFSTLEIQRTEQGDSAMYLCASSLATSGGAHEQFFGPGTRLTVL.

A single count supports this clone. The chain joins TRBV5-6 to TRBJ2-1; 7 bases map to TRBD2. The CDR3 sequence is 18 residues long. J was trimmed by 1 base and V by 2 bases; bases with no gene match: 12. Germline CDR1 and CDR2: SGHDT and YYEEEE. DNA of the CDR3: TGTGCCAGCAGCTTTGGGGTCCAGCGGGGTACGTCCTACAATGAGCAGTTCTTC. It encodes CASSFGVQRGTSYNEQFF. Full variable domain (remainder filled in from reference TRBV5-6 and TRBJ2-1): DAGVTQSPTHLIKTRGQQVTLRCSPKSGHDTVSWYQQALGQGPQFIFQYYEEEERQRGNFPDRFSGHQFPNYSSELNVNALLLGDSALYLCASSFGVQRGTSYNEQFFGPGTRLTVL.

The J gene is TRBJ2-1, the V gene TRBV11-3; TRBD1 matches at 7 bases. Unmatched junction bases numbered 11, after V lost 7 bases and J lost 8 bases. CDR3 length: 14 amino acids. Germline lookup yields CDR1 SGHNT and CDR2 YENEEA. CDR3 loop: CASTGTGVFDEQFF. The CDR3 region has the DNA TGTGCCAGCACCGGAACAGGGGTTTTCGATGAGCAGTTCTTC.

This clone was recorded a few times. The V call is TRBV6-5, the J call TRBJ2-1; the D gene is possibly TRBD2 (6 bases). The ends were cut back, 7 bases at V and 9 bases at J, with 10 bases in the middle. CDR1 and CDR2 from the germline V gene are MNHEY and SVGAGI. The CDR3 runs to 11 residues. This chain's CDR3 is CASTAAGEQFF. The CDR3 region has the DNA TGTGCCAGCACCGCAGCGGGTGAGCAGTTCTTC.

The rearrangement uses TRBV19 and TRBJ2-7; TRBD1 agrees at 8 bases. Germline CDR1 is LNHDA and CDR2 is SQIVND (reference sequence). J lost 6 bases, V lost 5 bases, and 3 bases had no gene match. This CDR3 is built from 12 residues. The CDR3 bases are TGTGCCAGTAGTGTGACAGGGGTCGAGCAGTACTTC. Its translation is CASSVTGVEQYF.

The chain links TRBV23-1 to TRBJ1-2, with D uncertain. TRBV23-1 is placed among ORFs of uncertain function. V gave up 1 base and J gave up 2 bases, with 11 bases separating them. The CDR3 sequence is 15 residues long. The CDR3 nucleotides read TGCGCCAGCAGTCAATTGGGTGGAGGGAACTATGGCTACACCTTC. Translated, it gives CASSQLGGGNYGYTF.

The chain combines TRBV9 with TRBJ1-1; perhaps TRBD1 as D (5 bases). Trimming cost V 0 bases and J 1 base, with 10 bases left between them. The V gene's germline CDR1 is SGDLS and CDR2 YYNGEE. The CDR3 runs 15 residues. For the CDR3, the DNA is TGTGCCAGCAGCGTAGGTGGGGCTAGGAACACTGAAGCTTTCTTT. Translating gives CASSVGGARNTEAFF.

CDR3 amino acids: CAVSFGETEAFF. DNA for the CDR3: TGTGCCGTCTCCTTCGGGGAGACTGAAGCTTTCTTT. The chain links TRBV6-5 to TRBJ1-1; no reliable D call. The germline CDR1 and CDR2 sequences are MNHEY and SVGAGI. CDR3 length equals 12 residues. V lost 11 bases to trimming and J lost 5 bases, with 15 bases between them.

The rearrangement uses TRBV9 and TRBJ2-7, with 10 bases identical to TRBD1. The V segment lost 4 bases and the J segment 5 bases; nucleotides outside the gene matches: 6. Germline values: CDR1 SGDLS, CDR2 YYNGEE. The CDR3 consists of 14 residues. The CDR3 DNA is TGTGCCAGCAGCAAATCCGGGACAGGGGACGAGCAGTACTTC. Its translation is CASSKSGTGDEQYF. The complete variable domain, with remaining parts taken from reference TRBV9 and TRBJ2-7, reads DSGVTQTPKHLITATGQRVTLRCSPRSGDLSVYWYQQSLDQGLQFLIQYYNGEERAKGNILERFSAQQFPDLHSELNLSSLELGDSALYFCASSKSGTGDEQYFGPGTRLTVT.

V gene TRBV6-5 combines with J gene TRBJ2-7, with D hard to call. Trimming removed 9 bases from V and 0 bases from J, with 9 bases in between. Looked up from germline, CDR1 is MNHEY and CDR2 is SVGAGI. The CDR3 covers 12 residues. The CDR3 sequence is CASAASSYEQYV. Written as DNA, the CDR3 is TGTGCCAGTGCAGCGAGCTCCTACGAGCAGTACGTC.

The genes are TRBV18 and TRBJ2-7, with a possible D match to TRBD1 (6 bases). V shed 5 bases and J shed 0 bases, with 11 bases lying between them. The CDR3 is made up of 14 amino acids. Looked up from germline, CDR1 is KGHSH and CDR2 is LQKENI. The CDR3 nucleotides are TGTGCCAGCTCAGCGACAGGTAGCTCCTACGAGCAGTACGTC. Its translation: CASSATGSSYEQYV.

V is TRBV28 and J is TRBJ2-2, with 9 bases lining up with TRBD1. This CDR3 contains 17 residues. V gave up 0 bases and J gave up 0 bases; unmatched junction bases: 2. Per the germline V gene, CDR1 is MDHEN and CDR2 is SYDVKM. CDR3 sequence (DNA): TGTGCCAGCAGTTTATGGGGACAGGGCGCGAACACCGGGGAGCTGTTTTTT. Protein: CASSLWGQGANTGELFF.

This clone was detected only once. The gene calls are TRBV5-4 and TRBJ1-5; D possibly corresponds to TRBD1 (5 bases). Trimming pared 4 bases from V and 5 bases from J, leaving 16 bases between. CDR1 and CDR2 (germline): SGHNT, YYREEE (reference sequence). CDR3 length: 15 residues. The CDR3 reads CASSPGPEGHQPQHF. In DNA, the CDR3 is TGTGCCAGCAGCCCCGGACCGGAGGGACATCAGCCCCAGCATTTT.

Here the CDR3 reads CASSPPSEANEQFF. CDR3 DNA sequence: TGTGCCAGCTCACCACCGTCTGAAGCCAATGAGCAGTTCTTC. The chain links TRBV18 to TRBJ2-1, with D hard to call. Germline V gene sequence: CDR1 KGHSH, CDR2 LQKENI. Trimming pared 0 bases from V and 6 bases from J, leaving 9 bases between. The CDR3 runs to 14 residues.

The chain recombines TRBV4-1 with TRBJ1-4; D not resolved. Germline V gene data show CDR1 as MGHRA and CDR2 as YSYEKL. The CDR3 is made up of 15 amino acids. Trimming stripped 2 bases from V and 8 bases from J, with 15 bases between. CDR3 region: CASSQTSSAEEKLFF. The CDR3 bases are TGCGCCAGCAGCCAAACGTCTTCTGCCGAGGAAAAACTGTTTTTT.

The V gene is TRBV27, the J gene TRBJ2-7, with TRBD2 matching 10 bases. Germline values: CDR1 MNHEY, CDR2 SMNVEV (reference sequence). V lost 5 bases and J lost 2; bases outside the gene matches: 6. CDR3 length equals 15 residues. This CDR3 is CASSPTSGKTYEQYF. The DNA for the CDR3 is TGTGCCAGCAGTCCCACTAGCGGGAAGACCTACGAGCAGTACTTC.

This clone was picked up one time. The V gene is TRBV18, the J gene TRBJ2-5, with a weak D call TRBD1 (6 bases). CDR3 length: 14 amino acids. The germline V and J ends were trimmed by 5 bases and 1 base, with 11 bases remaining between them. Germline V lookup: CDR1 KGHSH, CDR2 LQKENI. The DNA for the CDR3 is TGTGCCAGCTCAAACACAGGGTTCCAAGAGACCCAGTACTTC. Translated: CASSNTGFQETQYF. Together with reference TRBV18 and TRBJ2-5, the CDR3 gives the full variable domain: NAGVMQNPRHLVRRRGQEARLRCSPMKGHSHVYWYRQLPEEGLKFMVYLQKENIIDESGMPKERFSAEFPKEGPSILRIQQVVRGDSAAYFCASSNTGFQETQYFGPGTRLLVL.

The rearrangement joins TRBV30 to TRBJ1-5; a weak D match, TRBD1 (5 bases). V was shortened by 0 bases and J by 3 bases, with 9 bases between the two germline ends. CDR3 length: 14 residues. Germline V gene sequence: CDR1 GTSNPN, CDR2 SVGIG (reference sequence). The CDR3 sequence is CAWSVQQDNQPQHF. The CDR3 nucleotides read TGTGCCTGGAGTGTACAACAGGACAATCAGCCCCAGCATTTT.

The rearrangement uses TRBV30 and TRBJ1-6; 7 bases align to TRBD1. Germline V gene lookup returns CDR1 GTSNPN and CDR2 SVGIG (reference sequence). Germline trimming cut 1 base from V and 4 bases from J; bases unmatched to any gene: 10. The CDR3 contains 17 residues. The CDR3 protein is CAWSAPPGQLYNSPLHF. As DNA, the CDR3 is TGTGCCTGGAGTGCCCCCCCGGGACAGCTATATAATTCACCCCTCCACTTT.

Only a few counts were recorded for this clone. The chain carries TRBV15 and TRBJ2-5, with 7 nucleotides matching TRBD2. This CDR3 has 16 residues. Per germline, CDR1 LNHNV and CDR2 YYDKDF (reference sequence). V shed 2 bases, J shed 4 bases, and the junction held 10 bases outside the gene matches. The CDR3 loop is CATSRPTGEGRETQYF. The DNA of the CDR3 is TGTGCCACCAGCAGACCTACGGGGGAGGGGAGAGAGACCCAGTACTTC.

The chain combines TRBV11-3 with TRBJ1-4; perhaps TRBD1 as D (5 bases). V gave up 5 bases and J gave up 0 bases, with 16 bases separating them. Per the germline V gene, CDR1 is SGHNT and CDR2 is YENEEA. The CDR3 spans 17 residues. CDR3 region: CASSRGGNSPTNEKLFF. The DNA for the CDR3 is TGTGCCAGCAGCCGTGGGGGGAACAGCCCAACTAATGAAAAACTGTTTTTT.

This chain connects TRBV10-3 to TRBJ2-5; D is perhaps TRBD1 (5 bases). Per germline, CDR1 ENHRY and CDR2 SYGVKD. The CDR3 has 13 residues. V was shortened by 7 bases and J by 2 bases, with 11 bases between the two germline ends. Written as DNA, the CDR3 is TGTGCCATCAACGGACAACGACAAGAGACCCAGTACTTC. Its translation: CAINGQRQETQYF.

The CDR3 nucleotides are TGTGCCAGCAGCCACCGGAGCTATAATGAAAAACTGTTTTTT. This gives the protein CASSHRSYNEKLFF. This rearrangement joins TRBV5-6 to TRBJ1-4, with D unresolved. CDR1 is SGHDT and CDR2 is YYEEEE in the germline V gene. V lost 4 bases to trimming and J lost 4 bases, with 11 bases between them. The CDR3 has 14 residues.

This chain links TRBV5-1 with TRBJ2-5, with D tentatively TRBD1 (5 bases). Germline V gene lookup returns CDR1 SGHRS and CDR2 YFSETQ. This CDR3 has 15 residues. Trimming left V 0 bases short and J 4 bases short, with 13 bases between. CDR3 sequence (DNA): TGCGCCAGCAGCTTGGCCATAGGGGCGCGAGAGACCCAGTACTTC. This translates into CASSLAIGARETQYF.

CDR3 DNA: TGTGCCAGCAGCCACTCAAGGGCCAGGGTGGACGGCACTGAAGCTTTCTTT. Its translation: CASSHSRARVDGTEAFF. The chain employs TRBV28 and TRBJ1-1; D is perhaps TRBD1 (5 bases). This CDR3 is 17 amino acids long. Trimming cost V 6 bases and J 4 bases, with 24 bases left between them. The germline gives CDR1 MDHEN, CDR2 SYDVKM.

The V gene is TRBV6-5, the J gene TRBJ2-2; 11 nucleotides align to TRBD2. This CDR3 is built from 15 residues. Germline V lookup: CDR1 MNHEY, CDR2 SVGAGI. V lost 6 bases and J lost 6; bases outside the gene matches: 6. CDR3 region: CASSLSGGAPGELFF. The CDR3 bases are TGTGCCAGCAGCCTTAGCGGGGGGGCCCCCGGGGAGCTGTTTTTT.

This clone was observed once. The chain couples TRBV5-1 to TRBJ2-2; D perhaps matches TRBD1 (6 bases). This CDR3 contains 13 residues. Germline CDR1 is SGHRS and CDR2 is YFSETQ. With 6 bases removed from V and 3 bases from J, the gap between germline ends came to 9 bases. The CDR3 DNA sequence: TGCGCCAGCAAGGGACAATACACCGGGGAGCTGTTTTTT. It codes for CASKGQYTGELFF.

The chain is built from TRBV2 and TRBJ2-7; TRBD1 is a possible D gene (6 bases). Germline V CDR1 and CDR2: SNHLY, FYNNEI. This CDR3 has 15 amino acids. V lost 0 bases and J lost 4, with 13 bases in between. The CDR3 DNA reads as TGTGCCAGCAGTGAAGCGGGCACAGGGCGGTACGAGCAGTACGTC. Protein product: CASSEAGTGRYEQYV.

V and J are TRBV6-5 and TRBJ2-2, with a tentative D call TRBD2 (7 bases). Per the germline V gene, CDR1 is MNHEY and CDR2 is SVGAGI. CDR3 size: 15 residues. V dropped 7 bases and J dropped 7 bases, with 19 bases sitting between them. The CDR3 sequence is CASNRGGPVFGELFF. CDR3 in DNA: TGTGCCAGCAACCGCGGGGGCCCCGTTTTCGGGGAGCTGTTTTTT.